Listed below are T cell receptor beta chains from one sample, sequenced in a study of CXCR3-negative and CXCR3-positive naive CD8 T cells. TCRdb reprocessed the 5' RACE reads and reports one entry per CDR3 protein, with no DNA. The sample has 65,000 to 95,000 distinct CDR3 sequences; the top ten hold about 1.6%. The specimen sequenced was naive CXCR3- CD8+ T cells from blood. The receptors here all came from a human donor in good health. Some clones in this sample may be carry-over from other donors' samples. The CDR3 runs from the conserved cysteine through the conserved F or W.

V: TRBV28
J: TRBJ1-2
CDR3: CASSFSLSGTGVFYGYTF

V: TRBV12-3/TRBV12-4
J: TRBJ2-1
CDR3: CASSFLSSRAYNEQFF

V: TRBV19
J: TRBJ2-7
CDR3: CASAGQGGGAYEQYF

V: TRBV12-3/TRBV12-4
J: TRBJ2-2
CDR3: CASSLLGPPNTGELFF

V: TRBV29-1
J: TRBJ2-2
CDR3: CSVARTGNTGELFF

V: TRBV7-9
J: TRBJ2-3
CDR3: CASSSREGLGTDTQYF

V: TRBV28
J: TRBJ2-3
CDR3: CASSLFQGLSDTQYF

V: TRBV12-3/TRBV12-4
J: TRBJ1-3
CDR3: CASSAGWDTSGNTIYF

V: TRBV7-8
J: TRBJ2-1
CDR3: CASSLGETAEQFF

V: TRBV28
J: TRBJ1-5
CDR3: CASRQDVGNQPQHF

V: TRBV29-1
J: TRBJ2-7
CDR3: CSVEGTGMSDEQYF

V: TRBV4-2
J: TRBJ2-7
CDR3: CASSQLAVGGEQYF

V: TRBV7-2
J: TRBJ2-1
CDR3: CASSLAVDLYNEQFF

V: TRBV6-6
J: TRBJ1-2
CDR3: CASSLIPRPADSKSYGYTF

V: TRBV9
J: TRBJ1-6
CDR3: CASEAGTGVSPLHF

V: TRBV28
J: TRBJ2-7
CDR3: CASSLSRDYEQYF

V: TRBV12-5
J: TRBJ1-2
CDR3: CASGSSTGQANYGYTF

V: TRBV12-3/TRBV12-4
J: TRBJ1-1
CDR3: CASGSGTHTEAFF

V: TRBV6-5
J: TRBJ1-3
CDR3: CASSYSTDADTIYF

V: TRBV12-3/TRBV12-4
J: TRBJ2-7
CDR3: CASSFAGYEQYF

V: TRBV5-1
J: TRBJ1-2
CDR3: CASSIGPGGGYTF

V: TRBV2
J: TRBJ2-2
CDR3: CASSPSGNGGELFF

V: TRBV29-1
J: TRBJ2-3
CDR3: CSVEDRKGGTDTQYF

V: TRBV15
J: TRBJ1-2
CDR3: CATSVDRANYGYTF

V: TRBV6-6
J: TRBJ2-1
CDR3: CASSYSSETRDNEQFF

V: TRBV29-1
J: TRBJ1-1
CDR3: CSVEDLSEAFF

V: TRBV20-1
J: TRBJ2-1
CDR3: CSARDLGADYNEQFF

V: TRBV20-1
J: TRBJ2-1
CDR3: CSATTSSYNEQFF

V: TRBV29-1
J: TRBJ1-2
CDR3: CSIGGQGGYGYTF

V: TRBV28
J: TRBJ1-2
CDR3: CASSLWGNYGYTF

V: TRBV12-3/TRBV12-4
J: TRBJ2-2
CDR3: CASSGRVEYTGELFF